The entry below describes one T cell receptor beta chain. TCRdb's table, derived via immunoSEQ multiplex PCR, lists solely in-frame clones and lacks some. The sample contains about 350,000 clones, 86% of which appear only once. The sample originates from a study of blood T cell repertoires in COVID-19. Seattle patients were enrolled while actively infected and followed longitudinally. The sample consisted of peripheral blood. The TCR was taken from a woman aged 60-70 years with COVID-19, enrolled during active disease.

Written as DNA, the CDR3 is TGTGCCAGCAGTGAAGCGGCGGGGCGGGGCCGCACAGATACGCAGTATTTT. Amino acids: CASSEAAGRGRTDTQYF. The chain uses TRBV2 and TRBJ2-3; possibly TRBD2 for D (6 bases). From germline, CDR1 is SNHLY and CDR2 FYNNEI. The CDR3 runs 17 residues. V dropped 0 bases and J dropped 1 base, with 14 bases sitting between them.